This T cell receptor (beta chain) is drawn from a study of response to subunit inactivated influenza vaccine. A note on this clonotype: No antigen is known for it.

Germline V gene data show CDR1 as SEHNR and CDR2 as FQNEAQ (reference sequence). The CDR3 extends over 10 amino acids. V lost 5 bases to trimming and J lost 4 bases, with 3 bases between them. Findings of the study overall: Authors suggested each seasonal flu vaccination may recruit only limited numbers of new T cells.

TCRdb independently ran MiXCR on the RT-PCR reads; one entry per CDR3 protein. The sample holds about 190,000 distinct CDR3 sequences, approximately 15% seen once. The chain joins TRBV7-9 to TRBJ2-7; D gene unclear. The origin of this receptor is a man aged 50-59 years who received an inactivated influenza vaccine. Sequenced material: CD8+ T cells sorted from PBMCs, taken 5 days after vaccination. This CDR3 is CASSPYEQYF. CDR3 in DNA: TGTGCCAGCAGCCCTTACGAGCAGTACTTC. The variable domain in full, completed from reference TRBV7-9 and TRBJ2-7, reads DTGVSQNPRHKITKRGQNVTFRCDPISEHNRLYWYRQTLGQGPEFLTYFQNEAQLEKSRLLSDRFSAERPKGSFSTLEIQRTEQGDSAMYLCASSPYEQYFGPGTRLTVT.